This TCR beta chain was captured in a study of CD8+ T cells in alopecia areata. Whole-study findings and limits: Although TCR sharing was seen in mice, sharing across patients was less clear, possibly for HLA-related reasons.

From germline, CDR1 is MNHEY and CDR2 SMNVEV (reference sequence). This CDR3 spans 13 amino acids. The V end lost 2 bases, the J end lost 9 bases, and 11 bases lay between the germline ends. For this clone: Its antigen is unknown.

cDNA reverse transcribed from extracted RNA served as the sequencing template. Profiling relied on immunoSEQ multiplex PCR, and the TCRdb table lists in-frame clones only, not all of them. Of about 12,000 clones listed, about 56% were seen once; the top ten hold approximately 12%. Those with alopecia areata gave lesional scalp punch biopsies and peripheral blood. Input material: skin. The sequence was collected from a human donor with alopecia areata. The rearrangement joins TRBV27 to TRBJ2-1; no reliable D call. CDR3 DNA: TGTGCCAGCAGTTTAGAGACTTTGGGTGAGCAGTTCTTC. Translation gives CASSLETLGEQFF.